This T cell receptor beta chain is drawn from a study of blood T cell repertoires in COVID-19. Study context: Sites in the United States, Italy and Spain provided acute and convalescent COVID-19 samples. In each case, the material was cDNA or gDNA derived from T cells, B-cell-depleted T cells, or PBMCs.

J gave up 10 bases and V 6 bases, and 10 bases lay outside the gene matches. The germline V gene has CDR1 SQVTM and CDR2 ANQGSEA. The CDR3 runs 13 residues. Assay used: immunoSEQ multiplex PCR; TCRdb lists only in-frame clones, some missing. The sample carries roughly 200,000 clones, around four fifths recorded once. Sequences were obtained from peripheral blood. The receptor was isolated from a man aged 40-55 years with acute or convalescent COVID-19. V is TRBV29-1 and J is TRBJ1-4, with 8 bases lining up with TRBD1. For the CDR3, the DNA is TGCAGCGTAGAACCAGGGGGCGCGGGAAAACTGTTTTTT. As protein: CSVEPGGAGKLFF.